This T cell receptor beta chain was documented in a study of OX40 agonist ivuxolimab in advanced cancers. Libraries were prepared by immunoSEQ multiplex PCR; TCRdb keeps only in-frame clonotypes and omits some of them. The table lists around 100,000 clones, approximately 87% of them singletons. Unmatched junction bases numbered 6, after V lost 4 bases and J lost 4 bases. CDR1 is LNHDA, CDR2 SQIVND, per germline (reference sequence). The CDR3 has 15 residues. The sample consisted of CD4+ or CD8+ T cells sorted from blood, taken in a trial of the OX40 agonist ivuxolimab. The chain combines TRBV19 with TRBJ1-5, with 8 positions matching TRBD1. The origin of this receptor is an adult with an advanced solid tumor such as melanoma, head and neck, liver or kidney cancer. DNA for the CDR3: TGTGCCAGTAGTAAGGACAGGGCCGGGAATCAGCCCCAGCATTTT. Translating gives CASSKDRAGNQPQHF.